This TCR beta chain derives from a study of identical twins. TCRdb passed the 5' RACE reads through MiXCR, listing each CDR3 protein once. The sample has 240,000 or so distinct CDR3 sequences, approximately 7% seen once. This clonotype has more than one count but fewer than ten. Its antigen is still unknown. Notes on the study in general: Twins shared out-of-frame alpha sequences with excess low generation probability. For monozygotic twins, models underestimated out-of-frame TCR alpha sharing.

CDR3 length: 12 residues. After removal of 6 bases from V and 4 bases from J, the junction contained 1 base not matched to a gene. The germline gives CDR1 SQVTM, CDR2 ANQGSEA. The same data also contributed to another study, on yellow fever vaccine responses in identical twins.

The genes are TRBV29-1 and TRBJ2-1; 9 bases map to TRBD1. The sequencing sample was made of memory (CD45RO+) T cells sorted from blood. The TCR comes from a woman between 18 and 29 years old in good health. As DNA, the CDR3 is TGCAGCGTAGGACAGGGGTACAATGAGCAGTTCTTC. This encodes CSVGQGYNEQFF.